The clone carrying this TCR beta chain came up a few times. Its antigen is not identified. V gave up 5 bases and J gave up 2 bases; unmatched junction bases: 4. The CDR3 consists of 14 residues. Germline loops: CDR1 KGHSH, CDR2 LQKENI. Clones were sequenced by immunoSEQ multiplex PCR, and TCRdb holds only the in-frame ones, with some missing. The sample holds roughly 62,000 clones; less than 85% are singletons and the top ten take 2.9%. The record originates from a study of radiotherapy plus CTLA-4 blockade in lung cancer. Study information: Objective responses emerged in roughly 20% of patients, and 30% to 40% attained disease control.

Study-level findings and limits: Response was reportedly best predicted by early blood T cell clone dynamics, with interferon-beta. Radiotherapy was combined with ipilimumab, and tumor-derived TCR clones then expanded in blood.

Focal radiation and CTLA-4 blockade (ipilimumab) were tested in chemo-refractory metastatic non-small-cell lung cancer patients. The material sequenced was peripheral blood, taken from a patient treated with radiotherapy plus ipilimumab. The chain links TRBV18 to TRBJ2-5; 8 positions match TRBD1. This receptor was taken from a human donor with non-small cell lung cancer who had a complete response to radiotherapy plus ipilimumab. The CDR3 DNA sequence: TGTGCCAGCTCAGGACAGGGAGGTCAAGAGACCCAGTACTTC. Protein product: CASSGQGGQETQYF.